This T cell receptor (beta chain) was found in a study of CD8 T cells in Susac syndrome. The study, taken as a whole, reports: The study recognized that its TCR sequencing and HLA analysis covered a relatively small number of individuals. In total CD8+ repertoires, roughly 17 Susac-specific public clones were detected, and CD8+ TEMRA repertoires contained four to six.

From germline, CDR1 is KGHSH and CDR2 LQKENI. The CDR3 sequence is 15 residues long. J lost 4 bases, V lost 4 bases, and 7 bases had no gene match. Sequencing of TCR beta drew on CD8+ and CD4+ T cells from blood. Concerning this clonotype itself: Its specificity is unknown.

RNA in amounts of roughly 0.5 to 1 ug was reverse transcribed with random hexamers. Coverage of TCR beta CDR3 amplification by immunoSEQ multiplex PCR extended to 54 Vbeta and 13 Jbeta. TCRdb ran MiXCR on the immunoSEQ multiplex PCR reads and lists one entry per CDR3 protein. The table lists fewer than 90,000 distinct CDR3 sequences, 94% of them singletons, with approximately 0.9% in the top ten. The origin of this receptor is a human donor with Susac syndrome. Sequenced input: CD8+ T cells from PBMCs. The chain joins TRBV18 to TRBJ2-1, with 7 positions matching TRBD1. In DNA, the CDR3 is TGTGCCAGCTCACTCCGGGACAGTACTTACAATGAGCAGTTCTTC. Translation: CASSLRDSTYNEQFF.